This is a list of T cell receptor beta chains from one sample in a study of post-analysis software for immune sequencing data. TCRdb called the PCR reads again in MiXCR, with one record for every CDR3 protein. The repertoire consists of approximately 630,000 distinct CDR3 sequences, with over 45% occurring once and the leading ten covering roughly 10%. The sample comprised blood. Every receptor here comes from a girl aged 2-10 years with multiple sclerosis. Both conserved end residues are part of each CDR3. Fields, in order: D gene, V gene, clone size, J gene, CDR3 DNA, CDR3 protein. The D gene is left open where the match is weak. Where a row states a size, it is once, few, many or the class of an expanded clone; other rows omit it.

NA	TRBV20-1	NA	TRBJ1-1	TGCAGTGCTAGATGCCTGACCGATATTAACCCTGAAGCTTTCTTT	CSARCLTDINPEAFF
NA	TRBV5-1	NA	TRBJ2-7	TGCGCCAGCAGCCCTTCCGGACGGATCTCCTACGAGCAGTACTTC	CASSPSGRISYEQYF
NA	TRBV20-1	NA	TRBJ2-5	TGCAGTGCTTTCGGCAGGGTGAAAGAGACCCAGTACTTC	CSAFGRVKETQYF
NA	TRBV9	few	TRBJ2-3	TGTGCCAGCAGCGTACTTCAGCGGGGCACAGATACGCAGTATTTT	CASSVLQRGTDTQYF
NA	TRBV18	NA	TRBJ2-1	TGTGCCAGCTCACCACTAGTCCGTGAGCAGTTCTTC	CASSPLVREQFF
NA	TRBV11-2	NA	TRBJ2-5	TGTGCCAGCAGCTTAGCCTGGGGACCACTCGAAGAGACCCAGTACTTC	CASSLAWGPLEETQYF
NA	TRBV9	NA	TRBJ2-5	TGTGCCAGCAGCGTAGCTACGGGTGACCAAGAGACCCAGTACTTC	CASSVATGDQETQYF
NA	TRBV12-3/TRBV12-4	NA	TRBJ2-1	TGTGCCAGGCGTACAGGCGCCATGTTACACAATGAGCAGTTCTTC	CARRTGAMLHNEQFF
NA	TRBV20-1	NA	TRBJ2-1	TGCAGTGCTAGTCCCTTAAGGGACCCTTCCTACAATGAGCAGTTCTTC	CSASPLRDPSYNEQFF
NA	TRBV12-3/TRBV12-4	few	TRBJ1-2	TGTGCCAGCAGCCCTGTCCGTTATGGCTACACCTTC	CASSPVRYGYTF
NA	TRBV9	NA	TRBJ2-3	TGTGCCAGCAGCGTATACGGAAGGGCCACAGATACGCAGTATTTT	CASSVYGRATDTQYF
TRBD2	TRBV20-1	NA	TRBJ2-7	TGCAGTGCTAGAAGCCTAGCGGTCTCCTACGAGCAGTACTTC	CSARSLAVSYEQYF
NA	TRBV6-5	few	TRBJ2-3	TGTGCCAGCAGCCCCGACAACCCATTCACAGATACGCAGTATTTT	CASSPDNPFTDTQYF
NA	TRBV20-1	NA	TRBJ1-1	TGCAGTGCAATTAAGGGGTTATCTGAAGCTTTCTTT	CSAIKGLSEAFF